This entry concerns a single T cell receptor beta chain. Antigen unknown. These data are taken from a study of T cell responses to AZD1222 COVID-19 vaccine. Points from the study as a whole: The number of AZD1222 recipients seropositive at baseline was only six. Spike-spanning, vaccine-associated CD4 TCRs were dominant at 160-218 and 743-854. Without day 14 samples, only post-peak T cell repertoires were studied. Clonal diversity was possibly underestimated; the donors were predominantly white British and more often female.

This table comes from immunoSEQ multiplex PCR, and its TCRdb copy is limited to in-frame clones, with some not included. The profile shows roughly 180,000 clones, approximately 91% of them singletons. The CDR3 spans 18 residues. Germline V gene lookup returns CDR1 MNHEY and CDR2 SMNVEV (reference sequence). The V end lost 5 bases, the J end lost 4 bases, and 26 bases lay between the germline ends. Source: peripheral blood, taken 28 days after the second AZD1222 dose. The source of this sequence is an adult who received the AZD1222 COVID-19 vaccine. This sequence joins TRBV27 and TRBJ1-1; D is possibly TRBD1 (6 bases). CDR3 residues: CASSIATGGQVRGTEAFF. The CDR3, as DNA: TGTGCCAGCAGTATCGCGACAGGAGGTCAAGTGAGAGGCACTGAAGCTTTCTTT.